The 16 T cell receptor beta chains in this list originate from one sample, sequenced in a study of molecular identifiers for immune sequencing clone quantification. TCRdb reprocessed the PCR reads with MiXCR, giving one entry per CDR3 protein. The table has about 510,000 distinct CDR3 sequences, 20% to 25% seen once; the top ten hold under 0.85%. The sample taken for sequencing was naive CD8+ T cells from blood, with Jurkat cell RNA spiked in. Subset described: FACS-sorted CD8+CD4-CCR7+CD45RA+ naive T cells. The receptors were sampled from a human donor in good health. Some libraries in this study had Jurkat cell RNA spiked in.

In its sample, this clonotype was seen a few times. The chain is built from TRBV20-1 and TRBJ2-7; D not certain. Germline V gives CDR1 DFQATT, CDR2 SNEGSKA (reference sequence). This CDR3 region has 13 residues. V was clipped by 0 bases and J by 1 base, with 7 bases between them. Here the CDR3 DNA reads TGCAGTGCTAGAGATGTTTTTTCCTACGAGCAGTACTTC. This codes for CSARDVFSYEQYF.

This clonotype was seen more than once but under ten times. This may arise from a read error, as a much more abundant clone is one base away. V is TRBV7-9 and J is TRBJ2-5; D tentatively reads TRBD1 or TRBD2 (5 bases each). Germline loops: CDR1 SEHNR, CDR2 FQNEAQ (reference sequence). Deletions cut 5 bases from V and 5 bases from J, with 15 bases between. The CDR3 runs 14 residues. The CDR3 protein is CASSRISEGETQYF. The CDR3 coding sequence is TGTGCCAGCAGCCGGATCTCTGAGGGGGAGACCCAGTACTTC.

This clonotype showed up many times. The CDR3, as DNA: TGCGCCAGCAGCCAAGCCCCCCAGGTGGGCTACGAGCAGTACTTC. Its protein product is CASSQAPQVGYEQYF. The chain is built from TRBV4-1 and TRBJ2-7; the D is unclear. The V and J ends lost 1 base and 3 bases respectively, with 13 bases between them. Germline values: CDR1 MGHRA, CDR2 YSYEKL. The CDR3 covers 15 residues.

The chain links TRBV2 to TRBJ2-5, with 11 bases identical to TRBD1. CDR3 size: 14 residues. Per the germline V gene, CDR1 is SNHLY and CDR2 is FYNNEI. J gave up 5 bases and V 6 bases, and 5 bases lay outside the gene matches. The CDR3 loop reads CASRKGTGGETQYF. CDR3 DNA: TGTGCCAGCAGAAAAGGGACAGGGGGTGAGACCCAGTACTTC.

Of note for this clonotype: Possible read error: a much larger clone is one base away. The genes are TRBV9 and TRBJ2-5; D perhaps matches TRBD1 (6 bases). CDR3 length equals 14 residues. With 2 bases removed from V and 3 bases from J, the gap between germline ends came to 11 bases. Germline CDR1 and CDR2: SGDLS and YYNGEE. The CDR3, as DNA: TGTGCCAGCAGCGTCTTGGACAGAAAAGAGACCCAGTACTTC. Its protein product is CASSVLDRKETQYF. Looking up the rest from reference TRBV9 and TRBJ2-5 gives the full variable domain: DSGVTQTPKHLITATGQRVTLRCSPRSGDLSVYWYQQSLDQGLQFLIQYYNGEERAKGNILERFSAQQFPDLHSELNLSSLELGDSALYFCASSVLDRKETQYFGPGTRLLVL.

This chain links TRBV28 with TRBJ1-1; 9 nucleotides align to TRBD1. The J segment lost 7 bases and the V segment lost 10 bases, leaving 13 bases of the junction unmatched. The CDR3 totals 14 residues. CDR1 and CDR2 (germline): MDHEN, SYDVKM. The CDR3 bases are TGTGCCACCTCTTTCGGGACAGGGATGATTGAAGCTTTCTTT. Translated: CATSFGTGMIEAFF. Full variable domain (remainder filled in from reference TRBV28 and TRBJ1-1): DVKVTQSSRYLVKRTGEKVFLECVQDMDHENMFWYRQDPGLGLRLIYFSYDVKMKEKGDIPEGYSVSREKKERFSLILESASTNQTSMYLCATSFGTGMIEAFFGQGTRLTVV.

The gene calls are TRBV12-3 or TRBV12-4 and TRBJ1-6, with D uncertain. V lost 5 bases and J 0 bases, leaving 8 bases between the germline ends. The CDR3 has 15 amino acids. CDR3 sequence: CASSPLPSYNSPLHF. Here the CDR3 DNA reads TGTGCCAGCAGTCCCCTCCCCTCCTATAATTCACCCCTCCACTTT.

This clonotype came up many times. V gene TRBV29-1 combines with J gene TRBJ2-7; D might be TRBD1 or TRBD2, each matching 5 bases. The CDR3 extends over 15 amino acids. The V gene lost 1 base and the J gene lost 0 bases, with 13 bases spanning the gap. Germline loops: CDR1 SQVTM, CDR2 ANQGSEA. The CDR3 bases are TGCAGCGTTGAAGTGCTGGGGGAACACTCCTACGAGCAGTACTTC. This translates into CSVEVLGEHSYEQYF.

The genes are TRBV6-2 or TRBV6-3 and TRBJ2-5; a possible D gene is TRBD1 (6 bases). Germline V lookup: CDR1 MNHEY, CDR2 SVGEGT. V was pared by 0 bases and J by 5 bases, with 25 bases between. There are 19 residues in the CDR3. The CDR3 spells CASSYSRFGDTRQGETQYF. The CDR3 DNA reads as TGTGCCAGCAGTTACTCGAGATTCGGGGACACCCGCCAAGGGGAGACCCAGTACTTC.

The chain couples TRBV12-3 or TRBV12-4 to TRBJ2-1, with 8 bases aligning to TRBD1. CDR3 length: 15 residues. The V gene end was trimmed by 2 bases and the J gene end by 6 bases; junction bases not matched to a gene: 6. CDR3 nucleotides: TGTGCCAGCAGTTTACAGGGGGCCAGCTGCAATGAGCAGTTCTTC. The encoded protein is CASSLQGASCNEQFF.

Details on this clonotype: A single base separates this from a much larger clone, so it may be a read error. The CDR3 ends on some other residue instead of the conserved phenylalanine or tryptophan, so this is likely a read error. The gene calls are TRBV4-1 and TRBJ1-1; the D gene is possibly TRBD1 (6 bases). This CDR3 region has 14 residues. V was shortened by 7 bases and J by 7 bases, with 19 bases between the two germline ends. Germline V gives CDR1 MGHRA, CDR2 YSYEKL. The CDR3 nucleotides read TGCGCCAGCAAGCCGGGGGGCTCCAACGTTGAAGCTTTCTCT. Its translation is CASKPGGSNVEAFS.

This clonotype was detected many times. The chain links TRBV24-1 to TRBJ2-3; no clear D gene. Per the germline V gene, CDR1 is KGHDR and CDR2 is SFDVKD. V was shortened by 1 base and J by 6 bases, with 4 bases between the two germline ends. CDR3 length: 12 amino acids. Written as DNA, the CDR3 is TGTGCCACCAGTGATTTCCAGGATACGCAGTATTTT. This translates into CATSDFQDTQYF.

This clonotype was recorded a few times. The chain couples TRBV19 to TRBJ2-1; D is unresolved. V was clipped by 5 bases and J by 2 bases, with 13 bases between them. This CDR3 region has 15 residues. In germline, CDR1 is LNHDA, CDR2 SQIVND (reference sequence). The CDR3 DNA reads as TGTGCCAGTAGTCCGGGCCCCCAGCCCTACAATGAGCAGTTCTTC. Translated, it gives CASSPGPQPYNEQFF.

This clonotype was counted a few times. The chain uses TRBV4-2 and TRBJ2-7, with D uncertain. Germline values: CDR1 LGHNA, CDR2 YNFKEQ. Trimming stripped 0 bases from V and 4 bases from J, with 16 bases between. CDR3 length: 16 amino acids. The CDR3, as DNA: TGTGCCAGCAGCCAAGATGCTCGAGGCAAGAAATACGAGCAGTACTTC. This sequence encodes CASSQDARGKKYEQYF.

The chain employs TRBV7-6 and TRBJ2-1, with D possibly TRBD1 on 6 matching bases. Between the trimmed V and J ends, which lost 4 bases and 8 bases, there was a span of 15 bases. The CDR3 length is 14 residues. The germline V gene encodes CDR1 SGHVS and CDR2 FNYEAQ. The CDR3 DNA reads TGTGCCAGCAGCTCCTGGACAGCCCGTCATGAGCAGTTCTTC. Amino acid sequence: CASSSWTARHEQFF.

CDR3 region: CASSQGIGRSYEQYF. CDR3 DNA: TGCGCCAGCAGCCAAGGGATCGGGAGGTCCTACGAGCAGTACTTC. The gene calls are TRBV4-1 and TRBJ2-7, with 7 nucleotides matching TRBD2. From germline, CDR1 is MGHRA and CDR2 YSYEKL. The CDR3 spans 15 residues. V was pared by 1 base and J by 1 base, with 4 bases of the junction left unmatched.